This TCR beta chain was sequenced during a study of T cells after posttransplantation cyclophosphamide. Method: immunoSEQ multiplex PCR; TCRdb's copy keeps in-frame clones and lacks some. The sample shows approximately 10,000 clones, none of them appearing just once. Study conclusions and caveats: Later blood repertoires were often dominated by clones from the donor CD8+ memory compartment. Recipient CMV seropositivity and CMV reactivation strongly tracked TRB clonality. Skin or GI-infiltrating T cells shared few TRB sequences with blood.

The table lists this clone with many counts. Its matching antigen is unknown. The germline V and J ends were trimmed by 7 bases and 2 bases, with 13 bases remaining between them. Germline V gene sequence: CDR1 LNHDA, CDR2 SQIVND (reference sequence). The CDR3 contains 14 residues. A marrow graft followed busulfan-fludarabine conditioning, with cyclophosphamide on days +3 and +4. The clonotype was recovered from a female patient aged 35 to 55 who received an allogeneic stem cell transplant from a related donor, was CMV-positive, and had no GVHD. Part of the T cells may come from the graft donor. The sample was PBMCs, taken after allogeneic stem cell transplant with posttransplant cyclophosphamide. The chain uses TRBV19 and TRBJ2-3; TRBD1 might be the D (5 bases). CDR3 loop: CASKSTATTDTQYF. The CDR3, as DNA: TGTGCCAGTAAGTCGACAGCAACCACAGATACGCAGTATTTT.